Presented here are 9 T cell receptor beta chains from one specimen sequenced in a study of vaccination and CD4 T cells after COVID-19. Sequencing of the DNA from cultured CD4+ T cells was carried out with the Oncomine TCR Beta short-read assay. From the PCR reads, TCRdb called clonotypes with MiXCR, one entry per CDR3 protein. The sample has about 19,000 distinct CDR3 sequences, roughly 31% seen once. Treatment noted: approximately 11-day PBMC culture with coronavirus spike peptide pools or control peptides (ViraFEST assay). Antigen specificity for these receptors is unknown. Material: cultured CD4+ T cells from blood. These receptors all stem from a human donor with COVID-19.

This clonotype is termed medium-sized. V gene TRBV2 combines with J gene TRBJ2-5, with TRBD2 as a possible D gene (6 bases). Per the germline V gene, CDR1 is SNHLY and CDR2 is FYNNEI. The germline V and J ends were trimmed by 3 bases and 1 base, with 18 bases remaining between them. This CDR3 comprises 17 residues. The CDR3 loop is CASSEEALGGTQETQYF. The CDR3 DNA follows: TGTGCCAGCAGTGAGGAGGCCTTGGGAGGAACCCAAGAGACCCAGTACTTC. Looking up the rest from reference TRBV2 and TRBJ2-5 gives the full variable domain: EPEVTQTPSHQVTQMGQEVILRCVPISNHLYFYWYRQILGQKVEFLVSFYNNEISEKSEIFDDQFSVERPDGSNFTLKIRSTKLEDSAMYFCASSEEALGGTQETQYFGPGTRLLVL.

V and J are TRBV3-1 and TRBJ1-5; D gene unclear. The germline gives CDR1 LGHDT, CDR2 YNNKEL (reference sequence). CDR3 length: 15 amino acids. Trimming removed 1 base at V and 3 bases at J, with 10 bases between. DNA of the CDR3: TGTGCCAGCAGCCAAGCTGCAGGCGTCAATCAGCCCCAGCATTTT. Protein: CASSQAAGVNQPQHF.

A few counts support this clonotype. The rearrangement joins TRBV19 to TRBJ2-5; no clear D gene. The CDR3 runs to 14 residues. V lost 5 bases and J lost 2, with 12 bases in between. Germline lookup yields CDR1 LNHDA and CDR2 SQIVND (reference sequence). The CDR3 sequence: CASSEAARQETQYF. The CDR3 DNA follows: TGTGCCAGTAGTGAGGCGGCGAGACAAGAGACCCAGTACTTC.

Only a few counts were recorded for this clonotype. The rearrangement links TRBV6-5 to TRBJ1-1, with D possibly TRBD1 on 5 matching bases. The CDR3 totals 12 residues. Germline V gene sequence: CDR1 MNHEY, CDR2 SVGAGI. V lost 2 bases and J lost 10, with 11 bases in between. The CDR3 here is CASSYVQGRAFF. In DNA, the CDR3 is TGTGCCAGCAGTTACGTCCAGGGACGAGCTTTCTTT.

V usage is TRBV7-2 and J usage is TRBJ2-7; D is possibly TRBD1 or TRBD2 (6 bases each). V shed 3 bases and J shed 0 bases, with 12 bases lying between them. The CDR3 contains 15 residues. In germline, CDR1 is SGHTA, CDR2 FQGNSA. In nucleotides, the CDR3 is TGTGCCAGCAGCTTCATGGGGGGCCCCTCCTACGAGCAGTACTTC. Protein product: CASSFMGGPSYEQYF.

A few counts support this clonotype. The CDR3 DNA is TGCGCCAGCAGCCAGAGGACAGGGGGGGACACTGAAGCTTTCTTT. It is translated as CASSQRTGGDTEAFF. The chain combines TRBV4-1 with TRBJ1-1; 10 bases align to TRBD1. This CDR3 spans 15 amino acids. Germline CDR1 and CDR2: MGHRA and YSYEKL. The J segment lost 3 bases and the V segment lost 3 bases, leaving 4 bases of the junction unmatched.

The gene calls are TRBV12-3 or TRBV12-4 and TRBJ1-3; D not certain. The CDR3 has 11 residues. Trimming left V 8 bases short and J 1 base short, with 3 bases between. In DNA form, the CDR3 reads TGTGCCAGCGGGTCTGGAAACACCATATATTTT. Translating gives CASGSGNTIYF.

This clonotype came up a few times. The V gene is TRBV28, the J gene TRBJ2-2; 8 nucleotides match TRBD1. Trimming took 7 bases from V and 5 from J; bases not matched to a gene: 12. CDR3 size: 16 residues. Germline V gene data show CDR1 as MDHEN and CDR2 as SYDVKM. The CDR3 spells CASNPPAGGGTGELFF. The CDR3 bases are TGTGCCAGCAATCCCCCCGCAGGGGGCGGGACCGGGGAGCTGTTTTTT.

This clonotype is judged medium-sized. In DNA form, the CDR3 reads TGTGCCACCAGCAGAGGGGGACAGGGTCTCAACCAGCCCCAGCATTTT. Translation: CATSRGGQGLNQPQHF. The chain has TRBV15 and TRBJ1-5; TRBD1 aligns across 9 bases. The CDR3 has 16 residues. J was trimmed by 7 bases and V by 1 base; bases with no gene match: 8. Germline CDR1 reads LNHNV; CDR2 reads YYDKDF (reference sequence).